Below, one T cell receptor (beta chain) is given with its context. CDR3 length: 14 amino acids. Germline CDR1 and CDR2: MGHRA and YSYEKL. The ends were cut back, 1 base at V and 2 bases at J, with 6 bases in the middle. The data belong to a study of T-cell memory formation after mild COVID-19. Each CDR3 protein is one row after TCRdb ran MiXCR on the 5' RACE reads. The top ten clones hold around a fifth of a sample with just under 350,000 distinct CDR3 sequences, around 13% of them seen once. Sequencing was performed on PBMCs or a T cell subset sorted from them (not recorded which). The source of this sequence is a man aged 18 to 29 who had mild COVID-19 (a few samples of this study predate the infection). Cell type and time point are not known. The rearrangement uses TRBV4-1 and TRBJ2-1; possibly TRBD1 or TRBD2 for D (5 bases each). CDR3: CASSQGGAYNEQFF. As DNA, the CDR3 is TGCGCCAGCAGCCAAGGAGGGGCCTACAATGAGCAGTTCTTC.